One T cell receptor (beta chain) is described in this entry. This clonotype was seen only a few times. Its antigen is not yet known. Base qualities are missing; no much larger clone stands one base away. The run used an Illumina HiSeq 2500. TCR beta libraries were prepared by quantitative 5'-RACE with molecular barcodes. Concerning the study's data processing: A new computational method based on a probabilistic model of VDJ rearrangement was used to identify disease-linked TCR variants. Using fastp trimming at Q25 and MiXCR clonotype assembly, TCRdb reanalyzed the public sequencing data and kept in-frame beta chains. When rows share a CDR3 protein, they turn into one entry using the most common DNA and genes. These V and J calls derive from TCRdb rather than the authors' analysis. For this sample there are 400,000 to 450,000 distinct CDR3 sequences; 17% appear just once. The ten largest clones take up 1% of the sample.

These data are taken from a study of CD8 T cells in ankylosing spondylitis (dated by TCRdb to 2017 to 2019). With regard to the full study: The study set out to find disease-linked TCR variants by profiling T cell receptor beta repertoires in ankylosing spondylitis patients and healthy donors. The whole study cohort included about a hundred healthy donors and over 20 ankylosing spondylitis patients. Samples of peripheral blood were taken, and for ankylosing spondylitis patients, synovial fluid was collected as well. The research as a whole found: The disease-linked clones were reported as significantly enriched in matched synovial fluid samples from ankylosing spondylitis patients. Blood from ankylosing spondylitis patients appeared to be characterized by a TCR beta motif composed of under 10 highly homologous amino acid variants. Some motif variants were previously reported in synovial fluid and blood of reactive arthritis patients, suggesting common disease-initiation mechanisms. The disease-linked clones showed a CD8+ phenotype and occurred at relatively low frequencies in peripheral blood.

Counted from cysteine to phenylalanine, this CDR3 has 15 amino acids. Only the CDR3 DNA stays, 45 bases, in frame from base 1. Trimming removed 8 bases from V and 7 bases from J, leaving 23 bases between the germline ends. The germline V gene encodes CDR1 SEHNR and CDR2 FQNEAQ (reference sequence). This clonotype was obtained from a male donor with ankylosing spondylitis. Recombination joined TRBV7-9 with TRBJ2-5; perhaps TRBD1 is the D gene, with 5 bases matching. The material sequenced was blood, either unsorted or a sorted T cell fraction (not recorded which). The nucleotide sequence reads TGTGCCAGCGAAATCGGACATTCGGCTTCTGGGACCCAGTACTTC. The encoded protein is CASEIGHSASGTQYF.